This T cell receptor (beta chain) was found in a study of T cell responses to AZD1222 COVID-19 vaccine. General observations from the study: Repertoires were obtained only post-peak T cell response. Baseline serostatus was positive in only six AZD1222 recipients. White British people made up most donors, females outnumbered males, and clonal diversity was possibly underestimated.

Trimming cost V 5 bases and J 2 bases; bases outside gene matches: 4. Looked up from germline, CDR1 is MDHEN and CDR2 is SYDVKM. There are 16 residues in the CDR3. Generated by immunoSEQ multiplex PCR, the TCRdb table keeps only in-frame clones and is missing some. The top ten hold approximately 1.1% of the sample, which has 100,000 to 150,000 clones, more than 75% seen once. To note about this clone: Its matching antigen is unknown.

The TCR sequence derives from an adult who received the AZD1222 COVID-19 vaccine. The rearrangement joins TRBV28 to TRBJ2-1, with 12 bases fitting TRBD2. The input for sequencing was peripheral blood, taken 28 days after the second AZD1222 dose. DNA of the CDR3: TGTGCCAGCAGTCCCCCTAGCGGGAGGGCCTACAATGAGCAGTTCTTC. Protein sequence: CASSPPSGRAYNEQFF.